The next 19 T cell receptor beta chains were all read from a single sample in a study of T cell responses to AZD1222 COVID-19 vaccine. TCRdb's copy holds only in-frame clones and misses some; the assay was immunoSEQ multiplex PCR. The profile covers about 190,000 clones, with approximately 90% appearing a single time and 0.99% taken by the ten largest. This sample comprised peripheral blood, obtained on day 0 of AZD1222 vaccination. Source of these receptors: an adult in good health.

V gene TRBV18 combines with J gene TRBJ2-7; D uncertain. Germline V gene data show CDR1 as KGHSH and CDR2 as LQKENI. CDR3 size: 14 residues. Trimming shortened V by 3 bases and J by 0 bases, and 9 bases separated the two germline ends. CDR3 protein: CASSPEGISYEQYF. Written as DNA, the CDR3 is TGTGCCAGCTCACCCGAAGGTATCTCCTACGAGCAGTACTTC.

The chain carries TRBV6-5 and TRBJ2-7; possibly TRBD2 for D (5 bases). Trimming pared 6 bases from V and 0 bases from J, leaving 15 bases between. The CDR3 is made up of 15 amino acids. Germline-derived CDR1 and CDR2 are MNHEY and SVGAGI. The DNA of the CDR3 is TGTGCCAGCAGAATCGGCGGTGGGAGCTCCTACGAGCAGTACTTC. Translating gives CASRIGGGSSYEQYF.

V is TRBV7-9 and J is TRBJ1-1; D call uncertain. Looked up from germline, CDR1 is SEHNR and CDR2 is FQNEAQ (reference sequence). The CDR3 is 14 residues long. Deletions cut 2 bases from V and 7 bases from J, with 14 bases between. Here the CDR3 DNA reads TGTGCCAGCAGCTTAATTGTCGACGGACGTGAAGCTTTCTTT. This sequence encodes CASSLIVDGREAFF. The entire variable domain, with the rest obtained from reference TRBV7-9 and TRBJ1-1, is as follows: DTGVSQNPRHKITKRGQNVTFRCDPISEHNRLYWYRQTLGQGPEFLTYFQNEAQLEKSRLLSDRFSAERPKGSFSTLEIQRTEQGDSAMYLCASSLIVDGREAFFGQGTRLTVV.

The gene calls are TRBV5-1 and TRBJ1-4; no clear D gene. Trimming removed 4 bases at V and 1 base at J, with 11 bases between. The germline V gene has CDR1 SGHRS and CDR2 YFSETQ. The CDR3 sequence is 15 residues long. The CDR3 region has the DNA TGCGCCAGCAGCCCTGGTGGGTTAACTAATGAAAAACTGTTTTTT. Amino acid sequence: CASSPGGLTNEKLFF. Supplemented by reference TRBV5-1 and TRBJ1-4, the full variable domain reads KAGVTQTPRYLIKTRGQQVTLSCSPISGHRSVSWYQQTPGQGLQFLFEYFSETQRNKGNFPGRFSGRQFSNSRSEMNVSTLELGDSALYLCASSPGGLTNEKLFFGSGTQLSVL.

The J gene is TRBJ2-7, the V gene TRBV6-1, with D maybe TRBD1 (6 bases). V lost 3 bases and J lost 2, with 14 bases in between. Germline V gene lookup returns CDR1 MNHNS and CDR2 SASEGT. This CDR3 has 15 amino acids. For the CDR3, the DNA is TGTGCCAGCAGTGAGCCGGGACACGGAACCTACGAGCAGTACTTC. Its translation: CASSEPGHGTYEQYF.

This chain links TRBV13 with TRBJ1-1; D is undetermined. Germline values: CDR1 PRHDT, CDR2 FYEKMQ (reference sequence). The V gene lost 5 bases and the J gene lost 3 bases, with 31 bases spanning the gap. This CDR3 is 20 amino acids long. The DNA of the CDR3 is TGTGCCAGCAGCCTGGATGAGAAATCTATTTTGCCGCCGGGCTACACTGAAGCTTTCTTT. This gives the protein CASSLDEKSILPPGYTEAFF.

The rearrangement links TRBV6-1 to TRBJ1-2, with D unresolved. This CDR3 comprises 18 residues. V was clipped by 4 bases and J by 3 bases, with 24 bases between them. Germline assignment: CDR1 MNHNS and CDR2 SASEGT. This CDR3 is CASSAPLTQSPWDYGYTF. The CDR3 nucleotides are TGTGCCAGCAGTGCCCCTCTAACCCAGTCCCCTTGGGACTATGGCTACACCTTC.

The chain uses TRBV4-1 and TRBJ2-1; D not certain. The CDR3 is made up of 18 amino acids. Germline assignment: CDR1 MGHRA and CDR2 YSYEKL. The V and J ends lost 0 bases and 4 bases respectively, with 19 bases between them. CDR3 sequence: CASSQDRWVPLLYNEQFF. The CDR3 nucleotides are TGCGCCAGCAGCCAAGATCGTTGGGTACCCCTATTATACAATGAGCAGTTCTTC.

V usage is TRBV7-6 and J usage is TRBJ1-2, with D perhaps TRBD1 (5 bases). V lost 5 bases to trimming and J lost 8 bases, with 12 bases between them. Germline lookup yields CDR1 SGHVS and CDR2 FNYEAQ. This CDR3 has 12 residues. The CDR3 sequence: CASSHSTGGYTF. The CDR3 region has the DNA TGTGCCAGCAGCCACTCCACAGGAGGCTACACCTTC.

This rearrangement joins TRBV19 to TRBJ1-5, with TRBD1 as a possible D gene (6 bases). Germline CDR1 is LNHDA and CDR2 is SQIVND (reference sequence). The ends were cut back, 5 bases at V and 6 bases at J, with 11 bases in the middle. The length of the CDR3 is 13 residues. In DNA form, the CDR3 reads TGTGCCAGTAGTCCACAGGGAGGTCAGCCCCAGCATTTT. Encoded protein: CASSPQGGQPQHF.

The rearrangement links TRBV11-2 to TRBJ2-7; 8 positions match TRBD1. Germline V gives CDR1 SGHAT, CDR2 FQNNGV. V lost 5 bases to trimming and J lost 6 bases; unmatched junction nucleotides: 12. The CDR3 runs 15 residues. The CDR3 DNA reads TGTGCCAGCAGCGAGGGACAGGTTGGAGTTGGCGAGCAGTACTTC. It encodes CASSEGQVGVGEQYF.

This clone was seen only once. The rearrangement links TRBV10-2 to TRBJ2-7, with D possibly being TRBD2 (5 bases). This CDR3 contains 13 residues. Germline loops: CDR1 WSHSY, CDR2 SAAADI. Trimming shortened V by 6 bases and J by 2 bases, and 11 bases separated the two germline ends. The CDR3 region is CASRNGVTYEQYF. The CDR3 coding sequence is TGCGCCAGCAGGAACGGGGTTACCTACGAGCAGTACTTC.

CDR3 region: CASSAETEAFF. CDR3 coding DNA: TGTGCCAGCAGTGCGGAGACTGAAGCTTTCTTT. This chain joins TRBV2 and TRBJ1-1; the D is unclear. Between the trimmed V and J ends, which lost 4 bases and 5 bases, there was a span of 5 bases. The CDR3 loop spans 11 amino acids. The germline V gene encodes CDR1 SNHLY and CDR2 FYNNEI.

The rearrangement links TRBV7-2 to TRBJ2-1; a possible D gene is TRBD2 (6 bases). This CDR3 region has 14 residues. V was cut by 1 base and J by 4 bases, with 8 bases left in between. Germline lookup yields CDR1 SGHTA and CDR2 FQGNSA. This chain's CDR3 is CASSLGRAYNEQFF. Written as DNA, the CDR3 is TGTGCCAGCAGCTTAGGGAGGGCTTACAATGAGCAGTTCTTC.

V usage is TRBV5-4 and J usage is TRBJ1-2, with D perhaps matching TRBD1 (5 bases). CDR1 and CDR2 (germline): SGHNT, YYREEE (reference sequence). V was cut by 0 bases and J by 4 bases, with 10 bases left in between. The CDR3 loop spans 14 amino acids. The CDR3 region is CASSLDQGGYGYTF. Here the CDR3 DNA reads TGTGCCAGCAGCTTGGACCAGGGAGGCTATGGCTACACCTTC.

The CDR3 coding sequence is TGTGCCAGCAGTACGGGACAGACTAGCGGGAACCACAATGAGCAGTTCTTC. Translation gives CASSTGQTSGNHNEQFF. The rearrangement links TRBV2 to TRBJ2-1; 11 nucleotides match TRBD2. This CDR3 has 17 amino acids. V lost 5 bases, J lost 5 bases, and 11 bases stayed unmatched. Germline CDR1 reads SNHLY; CDR2 reads FYNNEI. Complete variable domain (other parts from reference TRBV2 and TRBJ2-1): EPEVTQTPSHQVTQMGQEVILRCVPISNHLYFYWYRQILGQKVEFLVSFYNNEISEKSEIFDDQFSVERPDGSNFTLKIRSTKLEDSAMYFCASSTGQTSGNHNEQFFGPGTRLTVL.

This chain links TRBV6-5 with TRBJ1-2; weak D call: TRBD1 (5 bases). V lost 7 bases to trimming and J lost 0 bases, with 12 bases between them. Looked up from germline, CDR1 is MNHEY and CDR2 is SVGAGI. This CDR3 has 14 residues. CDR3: CASKGPRANYGYTF. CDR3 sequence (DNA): TGTGCCAGCAAGGGACCGAGAGCTAACTATGGCTACACCTTC.

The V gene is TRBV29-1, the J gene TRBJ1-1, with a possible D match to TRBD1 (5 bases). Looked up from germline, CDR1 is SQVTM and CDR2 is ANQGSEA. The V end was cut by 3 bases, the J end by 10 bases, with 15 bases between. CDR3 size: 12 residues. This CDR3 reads CSVDSGRSGAFF. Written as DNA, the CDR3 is TGCAGCGTTGACTCAGGGAGATCGGGAGCTTTCTTT. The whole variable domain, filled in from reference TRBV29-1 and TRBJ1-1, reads SAVISQKPSRDICQRGTSLTIQCQVDSQVTMMFWYRQQPGQSLTLIATANQGSEATYESGFVIDKFPISRPNLTFSTLTVSNMSPEDSSIYLCSVDSGRSGAFFGQGTRLTVV.

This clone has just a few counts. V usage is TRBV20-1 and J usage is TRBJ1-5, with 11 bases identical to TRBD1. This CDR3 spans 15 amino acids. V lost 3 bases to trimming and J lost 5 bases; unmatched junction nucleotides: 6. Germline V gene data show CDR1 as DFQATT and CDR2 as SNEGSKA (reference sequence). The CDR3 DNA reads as TGCAGTGCTAGTGGACGGGGACAGGGGGATCAGCCCCAGCATTTT. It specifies CSASGRGQGDQPQHF.